This T cell receptor (beta chain) was sequenced in a study of T cells in Graves' hyperthyroidism and ophthalmopathy. RNA transcripts gave rise to amplified TCR beta CDR3 regions. The HTBI primer set served for first-round RT-PCR of the TCR CDR3. TCRdb re-called the multiplex PCR reads through MiXCR, storing one row per CDR3 protein. The repertoire holds around 340,000 distinct CDR3 sequences, about 14% seen once, with 20% to 25% in the top ten. Reasons for excluding patients were uncontrolled infection, other autoimmune disease, pregnancy or lactation. Trimming took 8 bases from V and 0 from J, leaving 9 bases between them. CDR1 is MNHEY and CDR2 is SMNVEV in the germline V gene (reference sequence). The CDR3 loop spans 13 amino acids.

Sequences were obtained from blood. This chain links TRBV27 with TRBJ2-3; no definite D call. The TCR was taken from a woman in her twenties or thirties with Graves' hyperthyroidism. The CDR3 nucleotides read TGTGCCAGCTGTCCCCTTAGCACAGATACGCAGTATTTT. Translating it yields CASCPLSTDTQYF.